Listed below are T cell receptor beta chains from one sample, sequenced in a study of lymphopenia after photon versus proton radiotherapy. Measured with immunoSEQ multiplex PCR; TCRdb has only the in-frame clones, and not every one. The sample holds about 58,000 clones, around 85% seen once. The sequencing used peripheral blood, collected from a patient treated with proton-based radiotherapy. Source of these receptors: a man aged 55 to 70 with pancreatic cancer. The CDR3 runs from the conserved cysteine through the conserved F or W. A D gene is named only where the DNA matches it firmly. The size of a clone is reported for some rows only, either as once, few or many, or as a class for expanded clones.

J gene,clone size,CDR3 length,V gene,D gene,CDR3 protein,CDR3 DNA
TRBJ2-1,once,13,TRBV7-2,.,CASSLAGGNEQFF,TGTGCCAGCAGCTTAGCAGGGGGCAATGAGCAGTTCTTC
TRBJ2-2,.,13,TRBV5-6,TRBD1,CASSPDRVRELFF,TGTGCCAGCAGCCCTGACAGGGTTAGGGAGCTGTTTTTT
TRBJ1-5,.,14,TRBV6-1,.,CASSEGGNDQPQHF,TGTGCCAGCAGTGAAGGGGGGAACGATCAGCCCCAGCATTTT
TRBJ2-7,.,14,TRBV10-3,TRBD2,CAISGTKAPYEQYF,TGTGCCATCAGCGGGACTAAAGCCCCCTACGAGCAGTACTTC
TRBJ2-1,.,14,TRBV9,TRBD2,CASRRGLADNEQFF,TGTGCCAGCAGAAGGGGACTAGCGGACAATGAGCAGTTCTTC
TRBJ2-1,.,16,TRBV5-1,TRBD2,CASSLGASGRNNEQFF,TGCGCCAGCAGCTTGGGTGCTAGCGGGAGGAACAATGAGCAGTTCTTC
TRBJ2-2,.,14,TRBV6-6,TRBD1,CASSPDRYTGELFF,TGTGCCAGCAGTCCGGACAGGTATACCGGGGAGCTGTTTTTT
TRBJ2-1,.,11,TRBV7-2,.,CASSPYNEQFF,TGTGCCAGCAGCCCTTACAATGAGCAGTTCTTC
TRBJ2-1,.,16,TRBV14,.,CASSQPTASSYNEQFF,TGTGCCAGCAGCCAGCCGACTGCCAGCTCCTACAATGAGCAGTTCTTC
TRBJ1-3,.,16,TRBV6-4,TRBD1,CASSTGTGSSGNTIYF,TGTGCCAGCAGCACCGGGACAGGTAGTTCCGGAAACACCATATATTTT
TRBJ1-5,.,15,TRBV6-1,.,CASSTSRGKLQPQHF,TGTGCCAGCAGCACCTCCCGGGGGAAGCTTCAGCCCCAGCATTTT
TRBJ2-7,few,14,TRBV7-9,.,CASSHGEGVYEQYF,TGTGCCAGCAGCCACGGTGAAGGGGTCTACGAGCAGTACTTC
TRBJ2-7,.,13,TRBV7-8,.,CASSLKSDGEQYF,TGTGCCAGCAGCTTAAAATCGGACGGCGAGCAGTACTTC
TRBJ2-2,once,18,TRBV30,TRBD1,CASSFGTGGPLTTGELFF,TGTGCCAGTTCGTTCGGGACAGGGGGCCCTCTCACCACCGGGGAGCTGTTTTTT
TRBJ1-5,once,14,TRBV18,.,CASSQQESNQPQHF,TGTGCCAGCTCACAACAGGAAAGCAATCAGCCCCAGCATTTT
TRBJ2-2,.,15,TRBV7-7,TRBD2,CASSFGGSYTGELFF,TGTGCTAGCAGCTTCGGCGGGAGTTACACCGGGGAGCTGTTTTTT
TRBJ1-3,.,17,TRBV9,.,CASSVGGAGSPGNTIYF,TGTGCCAGCAGCGTAGGGGGTGCAGGGAGCCCTGGAAACACCATATATTTT
TRBJ1-3,.,15,TRBV6-1,.,CASSLGTISGNTIYF,TGTGCCAGCAGTCTCGGGACAATCTCTGGAAACACCATATATTTT
TRBJ1-2,once,16,TRBV6-6,.,CASSYSSSQGNYGYTF,TGTGCCAGCAGTTACTCTTCTTCACAGGGTAACTATGGCTACACCTTC
TRBJ2-6,.,18,TRBV25-1,.,CASSERAGRASGANVLTF,TGTGCCAGCAGCGAACGAGCAGGCCGCGCCTCTGGGGCCAACGTCCTGACTTTC
TRBJ1-5,.,16,TRBV4-1,TRBD1,CASSQDGTGVDQPQHF,TGCGCCAGCAGCCAAGACGGGACAGGAGTCGATCAGCCCCAGCATTTT
TRBJ2-1,.,18,TRBV10-3,.,CAISESSGFGGGYNGQFF,TGTGCCATCAGTGAGTCGAGCGGGTTCGGTGGTGGCTACAATGGGCAGTTCTTC
TRBJ2-7,.,14,TRBV9,.,CASSVVPDGVEQYF,TGTGCCAGCAGCGTAGTTCCGGACGGTGTCGAGCAGTACTTC
TRBJ1-5,.,15,TRBV28,.,CASRSTGRGDQPQHF,TGTGCCAGCAGATCAACGGGTAGAGGGGATCAGCCCCAGCATTTT
TRBJ2-5,.,12,TRBV9,.,CASSRTEETQYF,TGTGCCAGCAGCCGGACTGAAGAGACCCAGTACTTC
TRBJ2-2,.,15,TRBV5-1,.,CASSKTPGGVGELFF,TGCGCCAGCAGCAAAACTCCCGGAGGAGTCGGGGAGCTGTTTTTT
TRBJ2-1,.,18,TRBV27,TRBD2,CASSLWASGRFSYNEQFF,TGTGCCAGCAGTTTATGGGCTAGCGGGAGGTTCTCCTACAATGAGCAGTTCTTC
TRBJ2-2,.,13,TRBV19,.,CASSMRSVRELFF,TGTGCCAGTAGTATGAGGTCTGTCAGGGAGCTGTTTTTT
TRBJ1-1,.,14,TRBV27,.,CASSFGRGNTEAFF,TGTGCCAGCAGTTTCGGGCGGGGGAACACTGAAGCTTTCTTT
TRBJ2-2,.,15,TRBV11-2,.,CASSPAQGGGGELFF,TGTGCCAGCAGCCCCGCCCAGGGGGGAGGCGGGGAGCTGTTTTTT
TRBJ1-1,.,15,TRBV11-2,.,CASSLEVPLNTEAFF,TGTGCCAGCAGCTTAGAGGTCCCCCTGAACACTGAAGCTTTCTTT
TRBJ2-2,.,16,TRBV19,TRBD2,CASSDVGRAQIRELFF,TGTGCCAGTAGTGACGTCGGGAGGGCCCAGATCCGGGAGCTGTTTTTT
TRBJ2-7,.,17,TRBV11-2,TRBD2,CASSSPYSSGRNYEQYF,TGTGCCAGCAGCTCGCCATACTCTAGCGGGAGAAATTACGAGCAGTACTTC
TRBJ2-7,.,13,TRBV7-8,.,CASSLRTAYEQYF,TGTGCCAGCAGCCTCCGGACAGCCTACGAGCAGTACTTC
TRBJ2-3,.,17,TRBV5-1,TRBD2,CASSLAPSGRSTDTQYF,TGCGCCAGCAGCTTGGCCCCTAGCGGGAGGAGCACAGATACGCAGTATTTT
TRBJ2-7,.,13,TRBV6-1,TRBD2,CASSVGRTYEQYF,TGTGCCAGCAGTGTCGGGAGGACCTACGAGCAGTACTTC
TRBJ2-6,.,20,TRBV15,TRBD2,CATSRGLAGGSDSGANVLTF,TGTGCCACCAGCAGGGGACTAGCGGGAGGTTCCGACTCTGGGGCCAACGTCCTGACTTTC
TRBJ1-6,.,14,TRBV6-5,TRBD1,CASNNRGGDSPLHF,TGTGCCAGCAATAACAGGGGAGGAGATTCACCCCTCCACTTT
TRBJ2-4,.,18,TRBV7-2,TRBD2,CASSSGGLAVSGGNIQYF,TGTGCCAGCAGCTCTGGCGGACTAGCGGTCTCTGGGGGAAACATTCAGTACTTC
TRBJ2-4,.,16,TRBV5-4,TRBD1,CASSSQTGQGKNIQYF,TGTGCCAGCAGCTCGCAAACGGGACAGGGGAAAAACATTCAGTACTTC